This TCR beta chain was recovered during a study of human T cells and chemical hapten exposure. Turning to the study itself: Donors were sensitized with 2% DPC on the upper inner arm. From small differences in pooled library volume came most of the variation in per-sample TCR yields. Study-wide results and limits: Counts of expanded TCRs at PT1 were positively correlated with patch test score.

Germline loops: CDR1 MGHRA, CDR2 YSYEKL. Germline trimming cut 0 bases from V and 7 bases from J; bases unmatched to any gene: 9. The CDR3 spans 16 residues. Stated time point: patch test 1, 2 weeks after DPC sensitization. Described treatment: therapeutic diphenylcyclopropenone sensitization with weekly scalp DPC. During construction of the library, unique molecular identifiers were attached to individual cDNA molecules for quantitative, reproducible TCR counting. MiXCR was run by TCRdb on the RACE reads, yielding one entry per CDR3 protein. The sample carries about 380,000 distinct CDR3 sequences, more than 4.5% recorded once. Concerning this clonotype itself: The antigen is unknown.

The chain joins TRBV4-1 to TRBJ2-7; TRBD2 matches 10 bases. The sample consisted of whole blood, taken in connection with sensitization to the hapten diphenylcyclopropenone (DPC). The receptor was isolated from a woman in her forties or fifties with alopecia areata. Some clones in this sample may be carry-over from other donors' samples. CDR3 region: CASSQDPGLASGEQYF. CDR3 sequence (DNA): TGCGCCAGCAGCCAAGATCCGGGACTAGCGTCGGGGGAGCAGTACTTC.